The 28 T cell receptor beta chains presented below share a single source sample, sequenced in a study of blood T cell repertoires in COVID-19. Some clones are missing from TCRdb's copy, which holds only in-frame ones; the method was immunoSEQ multiplex PCR. Among roughly 200,000 clones, 88% were seen once, and the ten largest hold roughly 6%. Sequencing input: peripheral blood. Receptors originate from a middle-aged man with active or convalescent COVID-19.

The V and J genes are TRBV28 and TRBJ2-7, with 9 bases identical to TRBD1. This CDR3 is 15 amino acids long. Germline CDR1 MDHEN, CDR2 SYDVKM. V shed 4 bases and J 5 bases; nucleotides not matched to a gene: 9. In nucleotides, the CDR3 is TGTGCCAGCAGTTCCGCCGGGACAGGGTCCAACGAGCAGTACTTC. It translates to CASSSAGTGSNEQYF. Variable domain in full (rest from reference TRBV28 and TRBJ2-7): DVKVTQSSRYLVKRTGEKVFLECVQDMDHENMFWYRQDPGLGLRLIYFSYDVKMKEKGDIPEGYSVSREKKERFSLILESASTNQTSMYLCASSSAGTGSNEQYFGPGTRLTVT.

The V call is TRBV12-5, the J call TRBJ2-7; 8 bases map to TRBD2. This CDR3 spans 13 amino acids. Germline trimming cut 4 bases from V and 3 bases from J; bases unmatched to any gene: 2. Germline V gene lookup returns CDR1 LGHNT and CDR2 FRNRAP. CDR3 sequence: CASGSGGLYEQYF. In DNA form, the CDR3 reads TGTGCTAGTGGTTCGGGGGGGCTCTACGAGCAGTACTTC.

The chain combines TRBV9 with TRBJ1-1; 8 bases map to TRBD1. V lost 4 bases, J lost 4 bases, and 9 bases stayed unmatched. Per germline, CDR1 SGDLS and CDR2 YYNGEE. This CDR3 comprises 15 residues. The CDR3 DNA reads as TGTGCCAGCAGCCCTTGGACAGGGTCGGGCACTGAAGCTTTCTTT. Its translation: CASSPWTGSGTEAFF.

This clone was observed once. V is TRBV7-3 and J is TRBJ1-1; D is unclear. The CDR3 is made up of 13 amino acids. Trimming removed 6 bases at V and 5 bases at J, with 13 bases between. The germline gives CDR1 SGHTA, CDR2 FQGTGA. The CDR3: CASRDSEKTEAFF. The CDR3 coding sequence is TGTGCCAGCAGAGATAGTGAGAAAACTGAAGCTTTCTTT.

V usage is TRBV30 and J usage is TRBJ2-7, with TRBD2 matching over 10 bases. V lost 1 base and J lost 6; bases outside the gene matches: 18. This CDR3 contains 18 residues. CDR1 is GTSNPN, CDR2 SVGIG, per germline (reference sequence). The CDR3 nucleotides read TGTGCCTGGAGTGCTGGAGCGGGAGGGCCTGCCCCGCCTTTCGAGCAGTACTTC. It yields the protein CAWSAGAGGPAPPFEQYF.

This chain connects TRBV23-1 to TRBJ2-5; TRBD1 matches at 10 bases. TRBV23-1 belongs to the ORF category, with a function that is uncertain. There are 14 residues in the CDR3. The ends lost 6 bases at V and 5 bases at J; junction bases unmatched: 6. In DNA, the CDR3 is TGCGCCAGCAGAGGGACAGGGGATTTCGAGACCCAGTACTTC. As protein: CASRGTGDFETQYF.

The chain combines TRBV7-9 with TRBJ1-4, with no clear D. CDR1 is SEHNR, CDR2 FQNEAQ, per germline (reference sequence). V was shortened by 0 bases and J by 4 bases, with 9 bases between the two germline ends. CDR3 length: 15 residues. The CDR3 loop is CASSLAGTNNEKLFF. In nucleotides, the CDR3 is TGTGCCAGCAGCTTAGCGGGCACCAATAATGAAAAACTGTTTTTT.

This chain joins TRBV5-1 and TRBJ2-3; D uncertain. V lost 4 bases and J lost 3, with 15 bases in between. The CDR3 extends over 15 amino acids. Germline V gene data show CDR1 as SGHRS and CDR2 as YFSETQ. CDR3 DNA sequence: TGCGCCAGCAGCCCCAGAGGCTTGGAAACAGATACGCAGTATTTT. Translation gives CASSPRGLETDTQYF. Based on the CDR3 plus reference TRBV5-1 and TRBJ2-3, the full variable domain is KAGVTQTPRYLIKTRGQQVTLSCSPISGHRSVSWYQQTPGQGLQFLFEYFSETQRNKGNFPGRFSGRQFSNSRSEMNVSTLELGDSALYLCASSPRGLETDTQYFGPGTRLTVL.

J is TRBJ2-7 and V is TRBV12-3 or TRBV12-4; tentative D call: TRBD2 (5 bases). The length of the CDR3 is 11 residues. The germline V and J ends were trimmed by 11 bases and 4 bases, with 12 bases remaining between them. The CDR3 protein is CAAGRLYEQYF. In nucleotides, the CDR3 is TGTGCCGCCGGCAGACTATACGAGCAGTACTTC.

This chain connects TRBV5-4 to TRBJ2-7; no definite D call. With 0 bases removed from V and 0 bases from J, the gap between germline ends came to 7 bases. This CDR3 is built from 14 residues. Per germline, CDR1 SGHNT and CDR2 YYREEE (reference sequence). CDR3 region: CASSLDFSSYEQYF. The CDR3 nucleotides read TGTGCCAGCAGCTTGGACTTTAGCTCCTACGAGCAGTACTTC.

CDR3 residues: CASSGGASGRNNEQFF. In DNA form, the CDR3 reads TGTGCCAGCAGTGGTGGGGCTAGCGGGAGGAACAATGAGCAGTTCTTC. The chain is built from TRBV5-4 and TRBJ2-1; 11 positions match TRBD2. Trimming took 5 bases from V and 5 from J; bases not matched to a gene: 9. Germline-derived CDR1 and CDR2 are SGHNT and YYREEE (reference sequence). This CDR3 has 16 residues. The entire variable domain, with the rest obtained from reference TRBV5-4 and TRBJ2-1, is as follows: ETGVTQSPTHLIKTRGQQVTLRCSSQSGHNTVSWYQQALGQGPQFIFQYYREEENGRGNFPPRFSGLQFPNYSSELNVNALELDDSALYLCASSGGASGRNNEQFFGPGTRLTVL.

This chain uses TRBV18 with TRBJ1-1; 7 nucleotides align to TRBD1. J gave up 6 bases and V 3 bases, and 7 bases lay outside the gene matches. Germline V gene data show CDR1 as KGHSH and CDR2 as LQKENI. The CDR3 totals 14 residues. The CDR3, as DNA: TGTGCCAGCTCACCGGGACAGAAGGTTGCTGAAGCTTTCTTT. This codes for CASSPGQKVAEAFF.

The J gene is TRBJ1-1, the V gene TRBV9; D is undetermined. The V and J ends lost 0 bases and 1 base respectively, with 7 bases between them. Germline V gene data show CDR1 as SGDLS and CDR2 as YYNGEE. The CDR3 is 14 amino acids. The CDR3, as DNA: TGTGCCAGCAGCGTAGGTCTCCCGAACACTGAAGCTTTCTTT. It specifies CASSVGLPNTEAFF.

This chain connects TRBV3-1 (or the pseudogene TRBV3-2) to TRBJ2-7; 12 bases agree with TRBD2. CDR1 is LGHDT and CDR2 is YNNKEL in the germline V gene (reference sequence). The CDR3 length is 14 residues. Unmatched junction bases numbered 3, after V lost 6 bases and J lost 3 bases. The CDR3, as DNA: TGTGCCAGCAGACTAGCGGGAGGCGACTACGAGCAGTACTTC. Its protein product is CASRLAGGDYEQYF.

The chain has TRBV6-2 or TRBV6-3 and TRBJ2-3; a weak D match, TRBD2 (6 bases). The CDR3 covers 12 residues. The V gene's germline CDR1 is MNHEY and CDR2 SVGEGT. V lost 4 bases to trimming and J lost 10 bases, with 12 bases between them. The DNA for the CDR3 is TGTGCCAGCAGTTCTCGACTAGTGGCGCAGTATTTT. Protein product: CASSSRLVAQYF.

The rearrangement joins TRBV1 to TRBJ1-5; the listed D gene, TRBD1, was not tested against the DNA. TRBV1 is noted as a pseudogene. This CDR3 has 16 residues. This CDR3 is CTSSHSRGLGNQPQHF. CDR3 in DNA: TGCACCAGCAGCCACAGCAGGGGGCTGGGGAATCAGCCCCAGCATTTT.

The chain carries TRBV4-1 and TRBJ2-7; TRBD1 aligns across 7 bases. CDR1 is MGHRA and CDR2 is YSYEKL in the germline V gene. The CDR3 is 14 residues long. The V segment lost 0 bases and the J segment 4 bases; nucleotides outside the gene matches: 3. The DNA of the CDR3 is TGCGCCAGCAGCCAAGACAACAGGGGTTACGAGCAGTACTTC. It translates to CASSQDNRGYEQYF.

This clone was counted a few times. This chain connects TRBV21-1 to TRBJ1-1; TRBD1, the table's D call, lacks a check against the DNA. TRBV21-1 has pseudogene status. The CDR3 is 16 residues long. The CDR3 nucleotides read TGTGCCAGCAGCAAAAAGTCCAGGCACATGAACACTGAAGCTTTCTTT. Translating gives CASSKKSRHMNTEAFF.

J is TRBJ2-3 and V is TRBV27; 10 bases are a match to TRBD1. The J segment lost 2 bases and the V segment lost 4 bases, leaving 12 bases of the junction unmatched. CDR1 MNHEY and CDR2 SMNVEV come from the germline V gene (reference sequence). CDR3 length: 18 amino acids. CDR3 region: CASSSQTGGLFITDTQYF. For the CDR3, the DNA is TGTGCCAGCAGTTCACAGACAGGGGGCCTCTTCATCACAGATACGCAGTATTTT.

J is TRBJ2-2 and V is TRBV7-6; no clear D gene. The ends were cut back, 0 bases at V and 1 base at J, with 9 bases in the middle. The CDR3 consists of 16 residues. Germline CDR1 reads SGHVS; CDR2 reads FNYEAQ. DNA of the CDR3: TGTGCCAGCAGCTTAGCACAGTCACGGAACACCGGGGAGCTGTTTTTT. Amino acids: CASSLAQSRNTGELFF.

The chain employs TRBV7-2 and TRBJ1-1; D may be TRBD1 (6 bases). The V gene lost 5 bases and the J gene lost 5 bases, with 15 bases spanning the gap. The CDR3 sequence is 14 residues long. Germline V CDR1 and CDR2: SGHTA, FQGNSA. The CDR3 nucleotides read TGTGCCAGCAGCCAACTAGGGGGTGGGACTGAAGCTTTCTTT. Translated: CASSQLGGGTEAFF. The whole variable domain, filled in from reference TRBV7-2 and TRBJ1-1, reads GAGVSQSPSNKVTEKGKDVELRCDPISGHTALYWYRQSLGQGLEFLIYFQGNSAPDKSGLPSDRFSAERTGGSVSTLTIQRTQQEDSAVYLCASSQLGGGTEAFFGQGTRLTVV.

V is TRBV18 and J is TRBJ2-7, with TRBD2 identical over 7 bases. Germline loops: CDR1 KGHSH, CDR2 LQKENI. The ends lost 1 base at V and 4 bases at J; junction bases unmatched: 13. CDR3 length: 17 residues. CDR3: CASSPRTSGAVQYEQYF. For the CDR3, the DNA is TGTGCCAGCTCACCACGGACTAGTGGGGCGGTCCAGTACGAGCAGTACTTC.

V usage is TRBV3-1 (or the pseudogene TRBV3-2) and J usage is TRBJ1-3, with a possible D match to TRBD1 (5 bases). Trimming pared 0 bases from V and 0 bases from J, leaving 12 bases between. This CDR3 is 17 amino acids long. Germline CDR1 LGHDT, CDR2 YNNKEL (reference sequence). The CDR3: CASSQDPRQYSGNTIYF. CDR3 bases: TGTGCCAGCAGCCAAGATCCCCGACAGTACTCTGGAAACACCATATATTTT.

Worth noting for this clone: The sample contains more than one DNA sequence encoding this CDR3. V usage is TRBV7-9 and J usage is TRBJ1-2; 8 bases line up with TRBD1. The V gene end was trimmed by 5 bases and the J gene end by 2 bases; junction bases not matched to a gene: 7. There are 15 residues in the CDR3. Looked up from germline, CDR1 is SEHNR and CDR2 is FQNEAQ (reference sequence). CDR3 loop: CASSLGTGGNYGYTF. CDR3 nucleotides: TGTGCCAGCAGCCTCGGGACAGGAGGAAACTATGGCTACACCTTC.

The chain combines TRBV7-9 with TRBJ2-1; the D gene is possibly TRBD2 (6 bases). Deletions cut 5 bases from V and 6 bases from J, with 14 bases between. The germline V gene encodes CDR1 SEHNR and CDR2 FQNEAQ (reference sequence). The CDR3 length is 14 residues. The CDR3 protein is CASSRAGSANEQFF. CDR3 coding DNA: TGTGCCAGCAGCCGCGCCGGGAGTGCCAATGAGCAGTTCTTC. The complete variable domain, with remaining parts taken from reference TRBV7-9 and TRBJ2-1, reads DTGVSQNPRHKITKRGQNVTFRCDPISEHNRLYWYRQTLGQGPEFLTYFQNEAQLEKSRLLSDRFSAERPKGSFSTLEIQRTEQGDSAMYLCASSRAGSANEQFFGPGTRLTVL.

The chain links TRBV5-6 to TRBJ2-1; TRBD2 matches at 13 bases. J gave up 6 bases and V 4 bases, and 10 bases lay outside the gene matches. The CDR3 totals 17 residues. Germline V lookup: CDR1 SGHDT, CDR2 YYEEEE. DNA of the CDR3: TGTGCCAGCAGCCGGGACAGGGGACTAGCGGGAATCAATGAGCAGTTCTTC. Translating it yields CASSRDRGLAGINEQFF. The full variable domain, its missing parts supplied by reference TRBV5-6 and TRBJ2-1, is DAGVTQSPTHLIKTRGQQVTLRCSPKSGHDTVSWYQQALGQGPQFIFQYYEEEERQRGNFPDRFSGHQFPNYSSELNVNALLLGDSALYLCASSRDRGLAGINEQFFGPGTRLTVL.

The CDR3 loop is CASSPPGTSGGAYEQYF. CDR3 bases: TGTGCCAGCAGCCCCCCAGGGACTAGCGGGGGAGCGTACGAGCAGTACTTC. The J gene is TRBJ2-7, the V gene TRBV7-9, with 14 nucleotides matching TRBD2. The length of the CDR3 is 17 residues. Germline CDR1 SEHNR, CDR2 FQNEAQ (reference sequence). The J segment lost 4 bases and the V segment lost 5 bases, leaving 10 bases of the junction unmatched. The complete variable domain, with remaining parts taken from reference TRBV7-9 and TRBJ2-7, reads DTGVSQNPRHKITKRGQNVTFRCDPISEHNRLYWYRQTLGQGPEFLTYFQNEAQLEKSRLLSDRFSAERPKGSFSTLEIQRTEQGDSAMYLCASSPPGTSGGAYEQYFGPGTRLTVT.

This clone has only one observation. A read error may produce the germline difference seen at one junction end. The genes are TRBV6-5 and TRBJ2-7, with 9 nucleotides matching TRBD1. The CDR3 is 15 amino acids. CDR1 MNHEY and CDR2 SVGAGI come from the germline V gene. The chain's CDR3 is CASSDSGTGTYEQYF. Written as DNA, the CDR3 is TGTGCCAGCAGTGACTCCGGGACAGGGACCTACGAGCAGTACTTC.